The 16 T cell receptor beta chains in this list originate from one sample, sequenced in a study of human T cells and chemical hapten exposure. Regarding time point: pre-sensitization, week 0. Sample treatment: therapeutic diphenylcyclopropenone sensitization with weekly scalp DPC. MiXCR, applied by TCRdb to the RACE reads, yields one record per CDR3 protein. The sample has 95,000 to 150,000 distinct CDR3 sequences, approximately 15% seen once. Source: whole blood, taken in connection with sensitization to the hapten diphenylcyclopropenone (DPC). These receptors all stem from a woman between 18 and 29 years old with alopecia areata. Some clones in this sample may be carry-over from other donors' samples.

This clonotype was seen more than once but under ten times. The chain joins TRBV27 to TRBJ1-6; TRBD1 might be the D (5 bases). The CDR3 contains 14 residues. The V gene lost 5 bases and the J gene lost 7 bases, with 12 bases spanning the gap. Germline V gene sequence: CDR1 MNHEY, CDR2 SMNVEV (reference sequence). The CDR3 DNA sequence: TGTGCCAGCAGTCCTAGACAGCAAAATTCACCCCTCCACTTT. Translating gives CASSPRQQNSPLHF.

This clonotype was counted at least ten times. The CDR3 is CASRDGCGITDTQYF. DNA of the CDR3: TGTGCCAGCAGGGACGGGTGCGGGATCACAGATACGCAGTATTTT. The gene calls are TRBV21-1 and TRBJ2-3; TRBD2, as called in the table, went unchecked against the DNA. TRBV21-1 is flagged as a pseudogene. The CDR3 totals 15 residues.

CDR3 region: CASSLSNRVTEKLFF. The CDR3 nucleotides are TGTGCCAGCAGTTTATCGAACAGGGTTACTGAAAAACTGTTTTTT. The chain carries TRBV27 and TRBJ1-4; weak D call: TRBD1 (6 bases). The CDR3 has 15 amino acids. V lost 0 bases to trimming and J lost 7 bases, with 12 bases between them. The V gene's germline CDR1 is MNHEY and CDR2 SMNVEV (reference sequence). Together with reference TRBV27 and TRBJ1-4, the CDR3 gives the full variable domain: EAQVTQNPRYLITVTGKKLTVTCSQNMNHEYMSWYRQDPGLGLRQIYYSMNVEVTDKGDVPEGYKVSRKEKRNFPLILESPSPNQTSLYFCASSLSNRVTEKLFFGSGTQLSVL.

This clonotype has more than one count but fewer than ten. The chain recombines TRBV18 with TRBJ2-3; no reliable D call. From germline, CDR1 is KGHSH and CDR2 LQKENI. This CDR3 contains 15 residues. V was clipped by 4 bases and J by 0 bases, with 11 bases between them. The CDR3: CASSRNSFSTDTQYF. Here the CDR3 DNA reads TGTGCCAGCTCACGAAACAGTTTTAGCACAGATACGCAGTATTTT.

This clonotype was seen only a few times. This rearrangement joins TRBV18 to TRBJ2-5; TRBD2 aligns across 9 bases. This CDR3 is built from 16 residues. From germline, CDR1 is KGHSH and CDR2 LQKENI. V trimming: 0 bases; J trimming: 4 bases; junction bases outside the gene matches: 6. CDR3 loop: CASSPPRAGGTETQYF. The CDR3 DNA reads TGTGCCAGCTCACCACCCCGAGCGGGGGGAACAGAGACCCAGTACTTC.

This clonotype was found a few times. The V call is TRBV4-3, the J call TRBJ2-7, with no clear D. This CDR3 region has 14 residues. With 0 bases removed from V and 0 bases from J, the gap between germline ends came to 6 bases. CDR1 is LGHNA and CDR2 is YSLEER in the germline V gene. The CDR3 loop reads CASSQDTASYEQYF. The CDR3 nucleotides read TGCGCCAGCAGCCAAGATACCGCCTCCTACGAGCAGTACTTC.

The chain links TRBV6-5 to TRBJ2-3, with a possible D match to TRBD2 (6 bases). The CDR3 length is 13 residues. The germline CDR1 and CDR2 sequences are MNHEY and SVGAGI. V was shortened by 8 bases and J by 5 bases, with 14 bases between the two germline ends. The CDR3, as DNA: TGTGCCAGCCGCGCTGCGGGATTAGATACGCAGTATTTT. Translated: CASRAAGLDTQYF.

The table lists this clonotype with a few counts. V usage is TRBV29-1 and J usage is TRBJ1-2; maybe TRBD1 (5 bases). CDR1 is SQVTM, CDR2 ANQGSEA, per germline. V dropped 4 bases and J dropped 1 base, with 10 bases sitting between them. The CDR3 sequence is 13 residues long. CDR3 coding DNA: TGCAGCGTTGCGCGGGGGTTTAACTATGGCTACACCTTC. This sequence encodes CSVARGFNYGYTF.

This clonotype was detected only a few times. CDR3 residues: CASSPAGAGNTIYF. The CDR3 DNA is TGTGCCAGCTCACCGGCAGGGGCTGGAAACACCATATATTTT. The gene calls are TRBV18 and TRBJ1-3; D perhaps matches TRBD1 (6 bases). In germline, CDR1 is KGHSH, CDR2 LQKENI. The CDR3 loop spans 14 amino acids. V lost 3 bases and J 2 bases, leaving 8 bases between the germline ends.

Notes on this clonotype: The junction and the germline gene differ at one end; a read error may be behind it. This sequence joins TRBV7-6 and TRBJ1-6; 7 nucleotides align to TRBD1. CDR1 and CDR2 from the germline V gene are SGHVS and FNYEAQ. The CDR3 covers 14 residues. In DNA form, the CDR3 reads TGTGTCAGCAGCCCCGGGACAGATAATTCACCCCTCCACTTT. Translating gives CVSSPGTDNSPLHF.

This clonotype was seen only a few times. CDR3 amino acids: CASTINSNQPQHF. CDR3 coding DNA: TGTGCCAGCACCATAAATAGCAATCAGCCCCAGCATTTT. This chain joins TRBV28 and TRBJ1-5; no firm D call. CDR3 size: 13 residues. Trimming removed 7 bases at V and 0 bases at J, with 7 bases between. Germline V gene lookup returns CDR1 MDHEN and CDR2 SYDVKM.

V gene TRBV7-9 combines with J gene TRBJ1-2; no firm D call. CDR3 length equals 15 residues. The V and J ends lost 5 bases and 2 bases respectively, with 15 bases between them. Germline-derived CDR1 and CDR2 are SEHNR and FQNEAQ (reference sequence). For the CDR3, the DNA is TGTGCCAGCAGCCATGAGCCAGTCAGCAACTATGGCTACACCTTC. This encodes CASSHEPVSNYGYTF. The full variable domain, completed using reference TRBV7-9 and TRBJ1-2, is DTGVSQNPRHKITKRGQNVTFRCDPISEHNRLYWYRQTLGQGPEFLTYFQNEAQLEKSRLLSDRFSAERPKGSFSTLEIQRTEQGDSAMYLCASSHEPVSNYGYTFGSGTRLTVV.

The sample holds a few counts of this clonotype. The CDR3 sequence is CASSLTPTGTSGGGTDTQYF. In DNA, the CDR3 is TGCGCCAGCAGCTTGACGCCAACCGGGACTAGCGGGGGAGGCACAGATACGCAGTATTTT. V usage is TRBV5-1 and J usage is TRBJ2-3; the match to TRBD2 covers 14 bases. CDR1 SGHRS and CDR2 YFSETQ come from the germline V gene. The CDR3 sequence is 20 residues long. The V and J ends lost 1 base and 1 base, in that order; junction bases with no gene match: 11.

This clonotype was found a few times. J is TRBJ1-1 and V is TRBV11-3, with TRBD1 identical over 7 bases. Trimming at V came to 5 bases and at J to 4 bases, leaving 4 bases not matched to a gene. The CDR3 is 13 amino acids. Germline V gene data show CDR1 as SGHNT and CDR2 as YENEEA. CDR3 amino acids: CASSQRQGTEAFF. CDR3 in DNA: TGTGCCAGCAGCCAAAGACAGGGCACTGAAGCTTTCTTT.

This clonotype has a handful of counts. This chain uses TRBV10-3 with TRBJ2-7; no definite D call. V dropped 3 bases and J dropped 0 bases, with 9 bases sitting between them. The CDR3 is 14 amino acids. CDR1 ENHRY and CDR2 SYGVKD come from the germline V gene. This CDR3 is CAISDRAFSYEQYF. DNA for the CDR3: TGTGCCATCAGTGACAGAGCCTTCTCCTACGAGCAGTACTTC.

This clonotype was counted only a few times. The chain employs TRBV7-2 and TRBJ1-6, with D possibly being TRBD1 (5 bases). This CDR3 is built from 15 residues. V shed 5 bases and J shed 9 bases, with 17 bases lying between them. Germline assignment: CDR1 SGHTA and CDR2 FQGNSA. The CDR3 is CASSTTGGYGSPLHF. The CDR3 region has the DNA TGTGCCAGCAGCACCACCGGGGGGTACGGTTCACCCCTCCACTTT.